The 25 T cell receptor beta chains presented below share a single source sample, sequenced in a study of PD-1 blockade in mismatch repair-deficient tumors. Assay used: immunoSEQ multiplex PCR; TCRdb lists only in-frame clones, some missing. The sample has some 100,000 clones, roughly four fifths seen once; the top ten hold about 6.3%. Here the sequenced sample was peripheral blood, taken about 33 weeks after starting pembrolizumab. The receptors were sampled from an adult with mismatch repair-deficient cancer.

A word on this clone: Germline and junction disagree at one end, which may indicate a read error. V and J are TRBV10-2 and TRBJ1-4, with TRBD1 identical over 7 bases. This CDR3 is 12 amino acids long. The germline V gene has CDR1 WSHSY and CDR2 SAAADI. Here the CDR3 DNA reads TGCGCCAGCAGTGAGGATCTCGTCAGGGGGGTTTTT. It encodes CASSEDLVRGVF.

The chain uses TRBV7-9 and TRBJ2-1; no clear D gene. This CDR3 has 16 amino acids. CDR1 and CDR2 from the germline V gene are SEHNR and FQNEAQ (reference sequence). V gave up 1 base and J gave up 0 bases, with 10 bases separating them. CDR3 protein: CASSLVGKSSYNEQFF. The CDR3 bases are TGTGCCAGCAGCTTAGTGGGGAAGAGCTCCTACAATGAGCAGTTCTTC.

V gene TRBV30 combines with J gene TRBJ2-7, with 11 nucleotides matching TRBD2. Germline V gene sequence: CDR1 GTSNPN, CDR2 SVGIG (reference sequence). This CDR3 region has 14 residues. With V trimmed by 3 bases and J by 0 bases, 1 base remained unmatched. CDR3 residues: CAWRTSGNSYEQYF. CDR3 nucleotide sequence: TGTGCCTGGAGGACTAGCGGGAACTCCTACGAGCAGTACTTC.

CDR3 sequence: CASSLIQSPRTQVLYEQYF. The CDR3 DNA reads TGTGCCAGCAGCCTTATACAGAGTCCCAGGACCCAAGTCCTATACGAGCAGTACTTC. The rearrangement links TRBV7-8 to TRBJ2-7; D remains unclear. CDR3 size: 19 residues. Trimming shortened V by 5 bases and J by 4 bases, and 30 bases separated the two germline ends. Germline V CDR1 and CDR2: SGHVS, FQNEAQ.

The genes are TRBV5-6 and TRBJ1-1; 9 positions agree with TRBD1. The CDR3 length is 16 residues. Unmatched junction bases numbered 5, after V lost 2 bases and J lost 0 bases. Germline V gene sequence: CDR1 SGHDT, CDR2 YYEEEE. CDR3 residues: CASSFGTGSLNTEAFF. DNA for the CDR3: TGTGCCAGCAGCTTTGGGACAGGGTCTTTGAACACTGAAGCTTTCTTT.

The gene calls are TRBV5-4 and TRBJ2-2; weak D call: TRBD1 (6 bases). This CDR3 has 17 amino acids. CDR1 is SGHNT and CDR2 is YYREEE in the germline V gene (reference sequence). Trimming removed 2 bases from V and 5 bases from J, with 19 bases in between. The CDR3 bases are TGTGCCAGCAGCTTAGGCCCCGCCAGGGGAAGTACCGGGGAGCTGTTTTTT. Translated: CASSLGPARGSTGELFF.

The chain links TRBV6-4 to TRBJ2-3; D gene uncertain. The ends were cut back, 2 bases at V and 0 bases at J, with 9 bases in the middle. CDR3 length: 15 residues. CDR1 and CDR2 (germline): MRHNA, SNTAGT. The CDR3 loop reads CASSDSSASTDTQYF. DNA of the CDR3: TGTGCCAGCAGTGACAGTTCTGCTAGCACAGATACGCAGTATTTT.

The V call is TRBV30, the J call TRBJ1-5, with a tentative D call TRBD1 (6 bases). V lost 5 bases, J lost 0 bases, and 23 bases lay in between. The CDR3 is 18 residues long. Germline assignment: CDR1 GTSNPN and CDR2 SVGIG (reference sequence). CDR3 protein: CAWVVGGRGTYSNQPQHF. In DNA, the CDR3 is TGTGCCTGGGTGGTGGGGGGCCGCGGGACCTATAGCAATCAGCCCCAGCATTTT. The full variable domain, its missing parts supplied by reference TRBV30 and TRBJ1-5, is SQTIHQWPATLVQPVGSPLSLECTVEGTSNPNLYWYRQAAGRGLQLLFYSVGIGQISSEVPQNLSASRPQDRQFILSSKKLLLSDSGFYLCAWVVGGRGTYSNQPQHFGDGTRLSIL.

This clone appeared a few times. V and J are TRBV9 and TRBJ2-7; either TRBD1 or TRBD2 may fit D (5 bases each). Germline assignment: CDR1 SGDLS and CDR2 YYNGEE. This CDR3 has 14 amino acids. V lost 7 bases and J lost 5, with 19 bases in between. The chain's CDR3 is CASGLGPPLHEQYF. Written as DNA, the CDR3 is TGTGCCAGCGGGTTGGGACCACCTCTGCACGAGCAGTACTTC.

The J gene is TRBJ2-2, the V gene TRBV27; TRBD1 matches at 9 bases. Germline V lookup: CDR1 MNHEY, CDR2 SMNVEV (reference sequence). With V trimmed by 4 bases and J by 2 bases, 17 bases remained unmatched. There are 20 residues in the CDR3. CDR3 in amino acids: CASSSLTGGGAGSNTGELFF. CDR3 coding DNA: TGTGCCAGCAGTTCCCTGACAGGGGGAGGAGCGGGATCAAACACCGGGGAGCTGTTTTTT.

The chain joins TRBV4-1 to TRBJ2-3, with a weak D call TRBD1 (5 bases). There are 16 residues in the CDR3. V lost 4 bases and J 0 bases, leaving 14 bases between the germline ends. From germline, CDR1 is MGHRA and CDR2 YSYEKL. CDR3 region: CASSLSAGPSTDTQYF. The CDR3 DNA sequence: TGCGCCAGCAGCCTTTCGGCAGGGCCTAGCACAGATACGCAGTATTTT.

The J gene is TRBJ2-1, the V gene TRBV5-5; 12 bases match TRBD1. The trim removed 4 bases at V and 0 bases at J, leaving 5 bases unmatched. The germline gives CDR1 SGHKS, CDR2 YYEKEE (reference sequence). CDR3 size: 17 residues. CDR3: CASSQGQGAGSYNEQFF. CDR3 nucleotide sequence: TGTGCCAGCAGCCAGGGACAGGGGGCGGGCTCCTACAATGAGCAGTTCTTC.

The table lists this clone with a count of one. This rearrangement joins TRBV9 to TRBJ2-3; 7 bases match TRBD2. Germline V CDR1 and CDR2: SGDLS, YYNGEE. Unmatched junction bases numbered 6, after V lost 6 bases and J lost 2 bases. This CDR3 is 14 amino acids long. This chain's CDR3 is CASNGGRTTDTQYF. CDR3 DNA sequence: TGTGCCAGCAACGGCGGGAGAACCACAGATACGCAGTATTTT.

The rearrangement joins TRBV7-2 to TRBJ2-5; 11 bases map to TRBD2. The V segment lost 3 bases and the J segment 4 bases; nucleotides outside the gene matches: 7. This CDR3 comprises 16 residues. In germline, CDR1 is SGHTA, CDR2 FQGNSA. CDR3 nucleotides: TGTGCCAGCAGCTTTCGTACTAGCGGGAGTGTAGAGACCCAGTACTTC. Its protein product is CASSFRTSGSVETQYF.

V usage is TRBV29-1 and J usage is TRBJ1-2, with a tentative D call TRBD1 (6 bases). Trimming stripped 2 bases from V and 4 bases from J, with 8 bases between. Germline-derived CDR1 and CDR2 are SQVTM and ANQGSEA. The CDR3 is 12 amino acids. The CDR3 here is CSVERDIYGYTF. For the CDR3, the DNA is TGCAGCGTTGAAAGGGACATCTATGGCTACACCTTC. The complete variable domain, with remaining parts taken from reference TRBV29-1 and TRBJ1-2, reads SAVISQKPSRDICQRGTSLTIQCQVDSQVTMMFWYRQQPGQSLTLIATANQGSEATYESGFVIDKFPISRPNLTFSTLTVSNMSPEDSSIYLCSVERDIYGYTFGSGTRLTVV.

There are a few counts of this clone. This chain joins TRBV11-2 and TRBJ2-3; a possible D gene is TRBD2 (5 bases). The CDR3 is made up of 12 amino acids. Germline CDR1 and CDR2: SGHAT and FQNNGV. The V and J ends lost 8 bases and 6 bases respectively, with 12 bases between them. The CDR3 reads CASLALGDTQYF. Here the CDR3 DNA reads TGTGCCAGCTTAGCGTTAGGGGATACGCAGTATTTT.

This clone appeared once. V gene TRBV15 combines with J gene TRBJ2-7; 15 bases agree with TRBD2. CDR1 is LNHNV and CDR2 is YYDKDF in the germline V gene (reference sequence). The CDR3 runs 19 residues. Unmatched junction bases numbered 12, after V lost 3 bases and J lost 3 bases. This chain's CDR3 is CATSRKPGLAGGYLYEQYF. The CDR3 DNA sequence: TGTGCCACCAGCAGGAAACCGGGACTAGCGGGAGGTTACCTCTACGAGCAGTACTTC.

This clone was observed a handful of times. The genes are TRBV5-1 and TRBJ2-1; 12 positions match TRBD2. The junction had 6 bases not matched to a gene; V was cut back by 4 bases and J by 4 bases. This CDR3 is 16 amino acids long. Germline CDR1 and CDR2: SGHRS and YFSETQ. The CDR3: CASSTGTSGLYNEQFF. CDR3 nucleotide sequence: TGCGCCAGCAGCACTGGGACTAGCGGGCTTTACAATGAGCAGTTCTTC. Supplemented by reference TRBV5-1 and TRBJ2-1, the full variable domain reads KAGVTQTPRYLIKTRGQQVTLSCSPISGHRSVSWYQQTPGQGLQFLFEYFSETQRNKGNFPGRFSGRQFSNSRSEMNVSTLELGDSALYLCASSTGTSGLYNEQFFGPGTRLTVL.

The table lists this clone with a count of one. The chain combines TRBV6-5 with TRBJ2-5; D is ambiguous. Germline assignment: CDR1 MNHEY and CDR2 SVGAGI. There are 11 residues in the CDR3. The V end lost 2 bases, the J end lost 5 bases, and 3 bases lay between the germline ends. DNA for the CDR3: TGTGCCAGCAGTTACCGGGAGACCCAGTACTTC. Protein product: CASSYRETQYF.

The rearrangement uses TRBV7-2 and TRBJ2-7; 11 bases agree with TRBD2. The J segment lost 0 bases and the V segment lost 6 bases, leaving 10 bases of the junction unmatched. CDR3 size: 17 residues. Germline V gene lookup returns CDR1 SGHTA and CDR2 FQGNSA. The CDR3 loop is CASSPTSGSPSSYEQYF. For the CDR3, the DNA is TGTGCCAGCAGTCCTACTAGCGGGAGCCCGAGCTCCTACGAGCAGTACTTC.

The chain uses TRBV9 and TRBJ2-1; tentative D call: TRBD1 (6 bases). Germline loops: CDR1 SGDLS, CDR2 YYNGEE. The germline V and J ends were trimmed by 6 bases and 6 bases, with 19 bases remaining between them. The CDR3 runs 15 residues. The CDR3 reads CASTFGDKGSNEQFF. The CDR3 DNA follows: TGTGCCAGCACCTTCGGGGACAAAGGGTCCAATGAGCAGTTCTTC. The entire variable domain, with the rest obtained from reference TRBV9 and TRBJ2-1, is as follows: DSGVTQTPKHLITATGQRVTLRCSPRSGDLSVYWYQQSLDQGLQFLIQYYNGEERAKGNILERFSAQQFPDLHSELNLSSLELGDSALYFCASTFGDKGSNEQFFGPGTRLTVL.

This clone appeared many times. This sequence joins TRBV5-1 and TRBJ2-2; 10 bases agree with TRBD2. CDR3 length: 16 residues. Germline loops: CDR1 SGHRS, CDR2 YFSETQ. V lost 3 bases, J lost 3 bases, and 5 bases stayed unmatched. Here the CDR3 DNA reads TGCGCCAGCAGCTCCCTGGGACTAGCGTACACCGGGGAGCTGTTTTTT. Protein sequence: CASSSLGLAYTGELFF.

This clone was detected once. The rearrangement joins TRBV6-5 to TRBJ2-7, with 7 bases identical to TRBD2. With 6 bases clipped from V and 3 bases from J, the junction kept 8 bases outside the gene matches. The CDR3 contains 14 residues. Germline V gives CDR1 MNHEY, CDR2 SVGAGI. This CDR3 reads CASSRRLAFYEQYF. CDR3 sequence (DNA): TGTGCCAGCAGCCGACGACTAGCCTTCTACGAGCAGTACTTC.

This chain joins TRBV6-6 and TRBJ2-5; D might be TRBD1 (6 bases). Trimming stripped 5 bases from V and 2 bases from J, with 15 bases between. Germline CDR1 is MNHNY and CDR2 is SVGAGI (reference sequence). The CDR3 runs to 15 residues. CDR3 loop: CASSMRGNKQETQYF. CDR3 nucleotides: TGTGCCAGCAGTATGAGGGGGAACAAGCAAGAGACCCAGTACTTC.

This rearrangement joins TRBV14 to TRBJ2-1, with 11 bases that match TRBD1. With 3 bases clipped from V and 5 bases from J, the junction kept 6 bases outside the gene matches. The CDR3 has 16 residues. Germline CDR1 and CDR2: SGHDN and FVKESK. In nucleotides, the CDR3 is TGTGCCAGCAGCCATACCGGACAGGGGGCTCACAATGAGCAGTTCTTC. This encodes CASSHTGQGAHNEQFF.